The 29 T cell receptor beta chains given below trace back to one sample, sequenced in a study of blood T cell repertoires in COVID-19 (dated by TCRdb to 2018 to 2021). To prepare the library, the immunoSEQ multiplex PCR assay was applied. TCRdb took this table from immuneACCESS and kept in-frame rearrangements with V and J called. Such tables lack part of the clones; where checked against another copy, unresolved V genes explain under half of the gap, and the rest is unexplained. The table for this sample lists about 75,000 clones; 79% of them were counted only once. The leading ten clones occupy about 5% of the sample. Input material: peripheral blood. Every receptor here comes from a woman of 80 years or more with active or convalescent COVID-19.

The chain joins TRBV9 to TRBJ2-2, with D perhaps matching TRBD2 (6 bases). This CDR3 has 18 residues. V lost 0 bases and J lost 0, with 15 bases in between. Germline lookup yields CDR1 SGDLS and CDR2 YYNGEE. The DNA of the CDR3 is TGTGCCAGCAGCGTAGCTAAGGTAGAGCGGGCGAACACCGGGGAGCTGTTTTTT. Its protein is CASSVAKVERANTGELFF.

The chain couples TRBV18 to TRBJ2-6; 7 nucleotides line up with TRBD2. Per germline, CDR1 KGHSH and CDR2 LQKENI. Trimming cost V 6 bases and J 1 base; bases outside gene matches: 9. The CDR3 sequence is 17 residues long. Here the CDR3 reads CASSRDYHKSGANVLTF. The CDR3 DNA reads as TGTGCCAGCTCTCGGGACTACCACAAGTCTGGGGCCAACGTCCTGACTTTC. The variable domain in full, completed from reference TRBV18 and TRBJ2-6, reads NAGVMQNPRHLVRRRGQEARLRCSPMKGHSHVYWYRQLPEEGLKFMVYLQKENIIDESGMPKERFSAEFPKEGPSILRIQQVVRGDSAAYFCASSRDYHKSGANVLTFGAGSRLTVL.

The rearrangement joins TRBV24-1 to TRBJ2-1; the match to TRBD2 covers 10 bases. The J segment lost 4 bases and the V segment lost 2 bases, leaving 4 bases of the junction unmatched. The CDR3 totals 16 residues. The germline CDR1 and CDR2 sequences are KGHDR and SFDVKD. The chain's CDR3 is CATSDSLAGEYNEQFF. The CDR3 nucleotides read TGTGCCACCAGTGATTCCCTAGCGGGAGAGTACAATGAGCAGTTCTTC.

The chain employs TRBV9 and TRBJ2-1; maybe TRBD1 (6 bases). Germline V gene sequence: CDR1 SGDLS, CDR2 YYNGEE. The CDR3 runs 15 residues. V shed 3 bases and J shed 3 bases, with 13 bases lying between them. CDR3 residues: CASSDYRVGYNEQFF. CDR3 sequence (DNA): TGTGCCAGCAGCGACTACAGGGTGGGCTACAATGAGCAGTTCTTC.

The chain joins TRBV4-1 to TRBJ2-7, with D unresolved. The ends were cut back, 6 bases at V and 3 bases at J, with 21 bases in the middle. This CDR3 region has 16 residues. The germline CDR1 and CDR2 sequences are MGHRA and YSYEKL. This CDR3 is CASSPSPQTWSYEQYF. CDR3 nucleotides: TGCGCCAGCAGTCCTTCACCCCAAACTTGGAGCTACGAGCAGTACTTC.

The CDR3 sequence: CASILAGGYNEQFF. Written as DNA, the CDR3 is TGTGCCAGCATTTTAGCGGGAGGTTACAATGAGCAGTTCTTC. The chain employs TRBV6-5 and TRBJ2-1, with 10 bases that match TRBD2. This CDR3 comprises 14 residues. Germline CDR1 is MNHEY and CDR2 is SVGAGI. V gave up 7 bases and J gave up 4 bases; unmatched junction bases: 4.

This chain joins TRBV27 and TRBJ1-4; the D gene is possibly TRBD1 (5 bases). Germline assignment: CDR1 MNHEY and CDR2 SMNVEV (reference sequence). The germline V and J ends were trimmed by 2 bases and 7 bases, with 5 bases remaining between them. This CDR3 contains 12 residues. CDR3: CASSLRGEKLFF. The CDR3 bases are TGTGCCAGCAGTTTAAGGGGTGAAAAACTGTTTTTT.

The chain uses TRBV27 and TRBJ2-2; unclear D gene. CDR1 is MNHEY and CDR2 is SMNVEV in the germline V gene (reference sequence). Trimming pared 2 bases from V and 3 bases from J, leaving 7 bases between. CDR3 length: 14 residues. The CDR3 spells CASSLVPDTGELFF. The CDR3 DNA sequence: TGTGCCAGCAGTTTAGTCCCGGACACCGGGGAGCTGTTTTTT.

The chain couples TRBV2 to TRBJ1-5, with 8 bases matching TRBD1. The CDR3 length is 18 residues. Germline loops: CDR1 SNHLY, CDR2 FYNNEI. The J segment lost 0 bases and the V segment lost 6 bases, leaving 13 bases of the junction unmatched. CDR3 sequence reads: CASSPDRDSGYSNQPQHF. The DNA for the CDR3 is TGTGCCAGCAGCCCGGACAGGGACAGTGGGTATAGCAATCAGCCCCAGCATTTT.

The chain has TRBV6-4 and TRBJ1-2, with D unresolved. The CDR3 is made up of 17 amino acids. Germline assignment: CDR1 MRHNA and CDR2 SNTAGT. The V end lost 7 bases, the J end lost 3 bases, and 24 bases lay between the germline ends. The DNA for the CDR3 is TGTGCCAGCACGTGTTTGTCCCGGAGGGAGTGGTACTATGGCTACACCTTC. It translates to CASTCLSRREWYYGYTF.

The chain carries TRBV4-3 and TRBJ1-3; D may be TRBD1 (5 bases). Germline V gene sequence: CDR1 LGHNA, CDR2 YSLEER. The V and J ends lost 0 bases and 0 bases respectively, with 12 bases between them. The CDR3 spans 17 residues. In DNA form, the CDR3 reads TGCGCCAGCAGCCAAGATCAGGACACCTACTCTGGAAACACCATATATTTT. Encoded protein: CASSQDQDTYSGNTIYF.

V is TRBV19 and J is TRBJ2-7; a weak D match, TRBD1 (5 bases). CDR1 is LNHDA and CDR2 is SQIVND in the germline V gene (reference sequence). The CDR3 totals 14 residues. V was cut by 3 bases and J by 4 bases, with 13 bases left in between. The CDR3 DNA reads as TGTGCCAGTAGTATCAGCCAGGGTGGTTACGAGCAGTACTTC. Its protein product is CASSISQGGYEQYF.

This clone has more than one count but fewer than ten. This sequence joins TRBV30 and TRBJ2-2; TRBD2 might be the D (7 bases). CDR1 and CDR2 from the germline V gene are GTSNPN and SVGIG (reference sequence). This CDR3 spans 14 amino acids. V was shortened by 8 bases and J by 5 bases, with 18 bases between the two germline ends. CDR3 in amino acids: CASRGGPTTGELFF. CDR3 nucleotide sequence: TGTGCCAGTAGGGGGGGACCTACAACCGGGGAGCTGTTTTTT. The full variable domain, in which reference TRBV30 and TRBJ2-2 provide the parts outside the CDR3, is SQTIHQWPATLVQPVGSPLSLECTVEGTSNPNLYWYRQAAGRGLQLLFYSVGIGQISSEVPQNLSASRPQDRQFILSSKKLLLSDSGFYLCASRGGPTTGELFFGEGSRLTVL.

The chain joins TRBV6-5 to TRBJ2-1, with D uncertain. The CDR3 runs 15 residues. V lost 2 bases, J lost 0 bases, and 8 bases lay in between. Germline-derived CDR1 and CDR2 are MNHEY and SVGAGI. The CDR3 nucleotides are TGTGCCAGCAGTTACAACCCGAGCTCCTACAATGAGCAGTTCTTC. It yields the protein CASSYNPSSYNEQFF.

The chain employs TRBV5-6 and TRBJ2-1, with D hard to call. The CDR3 is made up of 11 amino acids. The germline V gene encodes CDR1 SGHDT and CDR2 YYEEEE. The ends were cut back, 3 bases at V and 12 bases at J, with 10 bases in the middle. The CDR3 bases are TGTGCCAGCAGCTCGAACTCATGGCAGTTCTTC. It yields the protein CASSSNSWQFF.

This clone has a handful of counts. The J gene is TRBJ1-2, the V gene TRBV2; D is perhaps TRBD1 (6 bases). The germline CDR1 and CDR2 sequences are SNHLY and FYNNEI. Trimming removed 4 bases at V and 7 bases at J, with 13 bases between. CDR3 size: 13 residues. DNA of the CDR3: TGTGCCAGCAGTGTCCGGACAGAAAGTGGCTACACCTTC. This sequence encodes CASSVRTESGYTF.

This clone showed up just a few times. The chain employs TRBV19 and TRBJ1-5; D gene uncertain. The CDR3 extends over 11 amino acids. Germline CDR1 and CDR2: LNHDA and SQIVND (reference sequence). V lost 5 bases to trimming and J lost 4 bases, with 3 bases between them. CDR3 DNA: TGTGCCAGTAGTTCTAATCAGCCCCAGCATTTT. Encoded protein: CASSSNQPQHF. Based on the CDR3 plus reference TRBV19 and TRBJ1-5, the full variable domain is DGGITQSPKYLFRKEGQNVTLSCEQNLNHDAMYWYRQDPGQGLRLIYYSQIVNDFQKGDIAEGYSVSREKKESFPLTVTSAQKNPTAFYLCASSSNQPQHFGDGTRLSIL.

The chain uses TRBV7-9 and TRBJ2-1; 12 bases line up with TRBD2. The CDR3 has 15 amino acids. The V gene end was trimmed by 5 bases and the J gene end by 6 bases; junction bases not matched to a gene: 5. Germline V gene data show CDR1 as SEHNR and CDR2 as FQNEAQ (reference sequence). Written as DNA, the CDR3 is TGTGCCAGCAGCCCTACTAGCGGGGGGAGCAATGAGCAGTTCTTC. Translation gives CASSPTSGGSNEQFF.

This clone was observed a single time. The genes are TRBV28 and TRBJ1-1; the D is unclear. CDR3 length: 13 amino acids. V shed 3 bases and J shed 1 base, with 6 bases lying between them. From germline, CDR1 is MDHEN and CDR2 SYDVKM. CDR3 coding DNA: TGTGCCAGCAGTTTCCCAGGGAACACTGAAGCTTTCTTT. Translation: CASSFPGNTEAFF. The full variable domain, completed using reference TRBV28 and TRBJ1-1, is DVKVTQSSRYLVKRTGEKVFLECVQDMDHENMFWYRQDPGLGLRLIYFSYDVKMKEKGDIPEGYSVSREKKERFSLILESASTNQTSMYLCASSFPGNTEAFFGQGTRLTVV.

The chain carries TRBV15 and TRBJ2-6; 10 bases align to TRBD1. Trimming at V came to 6 bases and at J to 0 bases, leaving 5 bases not matched to a gene. Germline assignment: CDR1 LNHNV and CDR2 YYDKDF (reference sequence). The CDR3 totals 17 residues. The CDR3 DNA sequence: TGTGCCACCAGGACGGGACAGGGGATCTCTGGGGCCAACGTCCTGACTTTC. It translates to CATRTGQGISGANVLTF.

This clone turned up a few times. This chain uses TRBV5-1 with TRBJ1-5, with a tentative D call TRBD1 (6 bases). V was clipped by 0 bases and J by 7 bases, with 11 bases between them. The germline CDR1 and CDR2 sequences are SGHRS and YFSETQ. CDR3 size: 14 residues. This CDR3 reads CASSLDGGQQPQHF. CDR3 coding DNA: TGCGCCAGCAGCTTGGATGGGGGCCAACAGCCCCAGCATTTT.

The chain couples TRBV4-3 to TRBJ2-5, with D perhaps TRBD2 (6 bases). CDR1 and CDR2 from the germline V gene are LGHNA and YSLEER. This CDR3 is 13 amino acids long. V shed 1 base and J shed 5 bases, with 8 bases lying between them. The CDR3 region is CASSQGGRETQYF. The CDR3 DNA reads TGCGCCAGCAGCCAAGGGGGGAGGGAGACCCAGTACTTC.

V and J are TRBV29-1 and TRBJ1-4; D remains ambiguous. Trimming pared 8 bases from V and 0 bases from J, leaving 16 bases between. CDR1 SQVTM and CDR2 ANQGSEA come from the germline V gene. This CDR3 has 15 residues. As DNA, the CDR3 is TGCAGCATTCTTAAGGCGGCGGCAACTAATGAAAAACTGTTTTTT. As protein: CSILKAAATNEKLFF.

The chain uses TRBV18 and TRBJ2-6; tentative D call: TRBD2 (5 bases). Germline CDR1 reads KGHSH; CDR2 reads LQKENI. The CDR3 runs to 16 residues. With 0 bases removed from V and 1 base from J, the gap between germline ends came to 7 bases. CDR3 sequence reads: CASSPPRESGANVLTF. In DNA form, the CDR3 reads TGTGCCAGCTCACCACCTCGGGAATCTGGGGCCAACGTCCTGACTTTC.

This clone was picked up one time. The chain couples TRBV11-2 to TRBJ2-7, with TRBD2 matching over 10 bases. This CDR3 spans 15 amino acids. Germline V CDR1 and CDR2: SGHAT, FQNNGV. The V segment lost 8 bases and the J segment 2 bases; nucleotides outside the gene matches: 9. The CDR3: CASELGAGGPYEQYF. Here the CDR3 DNA reads TGTGCCAGCGAGCTGGGAGCGGGGGGGCCCTACGAGCAGTACTTC. Based on the CDR3 plus reference TRBV11-2 and TRBJ2-7, the full variable domain is EAGVAQSPRYKIIEKRQSVAFWCNPISGHATLYWYQQILGQGPKLLIQFQNNGVVDDSQLPKDRFSAERLKGVDSTLKIQPAKLEDSAVYLCASELGAGGPYEQYFGPGTRLTVT.

This CDR3 is CASSENRRGAFF. The CDR3 DNA reads as TGTGCCAGCAGCGAGAACCGGAGGGGAGCTTTCTTT. The chain carries TRBV28 and TRBJ1-1, with D perhaps TRBD1 (5 bases). Deletions cut 6 bases from V and 10 bases from J, with 15 bases between. CDR1 and CDR2 from the germline V gene are MDHEN and SYDVKM. The CDR3 is 12 residues long.

V usage is TRBV9 and J usage is TRBJ2-2, with a weak D call TRBD2 (5 bases). V was trimmed by 0 bases and J by 7 bases, leaving 13 bases between them. Germline values: CDR1 SGDLS, CDR2 YYNGEE. The CDR3 extends over 15 amino acids. The CDR3 region is CASSVARTHNGELFF. The CDR3 coding sequence is TGTGCCAGCAGCGTAGCTCGGACTCATAACGGGGAGCTGTTTTTT. The whole variable domain, remainder taken from reference TRBV9 and TRBJ2-2, is DSGVTQTPKHLITATGQRVTLRCSPRSGDLSVYWYQQSLDQGLQFLIQYYNGEERAKGNILERFSAQQFPDLHSELNLSSLELGDSALYFCASSVARTHNGELFFGEGSRLTVL.

In the case of this clone: Other DNA sequences in the same sample also yield this CDR3. The J gene is TRBJ1-4, the V gene TRBV6-5; D call uncertain. The CDR3 runs to 15 residues. Germline CDR1 reads MNHEY; CDR2 reads SVGAGI. The V and J ends lost 2 bases and 0 bases respectively, with 7 bases between them. This chain's CDR3 is CASSYSSATNEKLFF. The CDR3, as DNA: TGTGCCAGCAGTTACAGCTCTGCAACTAATGAAAAACTGTTTTTT.

The chain employs TRBV10-3 and TRBJ2-7, with TRBD1 identical over 10 bases. CDR1 is ENHRY and CDR2 is SYGVKD in the germline V gene. There are 19 residues in the CDR3. The V and J ends lost 4 bases and 2 bases, in that order; junction bases with no gene match: 17. The CDR3 region is CAISVWIGTGTGETYEQYF. The CDR3 DNA reads as TGTGCCATCAGTGTTTGGATTGGGACCGGGACAGGGGAGACCTACGAGCAGTACTTC.